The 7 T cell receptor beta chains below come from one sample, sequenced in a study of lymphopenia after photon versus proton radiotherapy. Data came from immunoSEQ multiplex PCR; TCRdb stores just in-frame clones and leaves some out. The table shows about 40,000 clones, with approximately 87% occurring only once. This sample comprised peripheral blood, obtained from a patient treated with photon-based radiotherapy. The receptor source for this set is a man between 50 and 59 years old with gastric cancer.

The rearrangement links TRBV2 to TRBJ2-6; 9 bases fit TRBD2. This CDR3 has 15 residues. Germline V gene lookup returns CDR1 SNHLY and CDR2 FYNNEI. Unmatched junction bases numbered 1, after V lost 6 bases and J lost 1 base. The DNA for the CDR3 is TGTGCCAGCAGCGGACTAGCGTCTGGGGCCAACGTCCTGACTTTC. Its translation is CASSGLASGANVLTF.

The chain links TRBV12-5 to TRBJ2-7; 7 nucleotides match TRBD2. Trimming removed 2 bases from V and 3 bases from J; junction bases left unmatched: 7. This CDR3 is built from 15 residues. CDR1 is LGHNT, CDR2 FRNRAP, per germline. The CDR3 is CASGLTRGGVYEQYF. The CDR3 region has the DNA TGTGCTAGTGGTTTGACTAGGGGAGGGGTCTACGAGCAGTACTTC.

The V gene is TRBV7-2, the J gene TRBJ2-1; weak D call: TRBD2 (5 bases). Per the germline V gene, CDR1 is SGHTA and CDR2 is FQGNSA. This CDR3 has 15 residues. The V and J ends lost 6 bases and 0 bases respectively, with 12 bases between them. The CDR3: CASRPAVGSYNEQFF. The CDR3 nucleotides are TGTGCCAGCAGACCAGCGGTCGGCTCCTACAATGAGCAGTTCTTC.

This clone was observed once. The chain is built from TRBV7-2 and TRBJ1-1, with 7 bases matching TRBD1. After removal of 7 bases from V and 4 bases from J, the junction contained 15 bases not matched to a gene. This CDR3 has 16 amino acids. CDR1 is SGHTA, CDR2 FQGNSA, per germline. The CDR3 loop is CASKQRTSGGGTEAFF. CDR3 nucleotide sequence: TGTGCCAGCAAACAACGTACCTCAGGGGGAGGCACTGAAGCTTTCTTT.

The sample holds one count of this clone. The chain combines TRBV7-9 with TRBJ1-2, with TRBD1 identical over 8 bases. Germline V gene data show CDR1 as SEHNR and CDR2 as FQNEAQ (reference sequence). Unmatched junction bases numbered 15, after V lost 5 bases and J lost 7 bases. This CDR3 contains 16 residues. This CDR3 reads CASSVYPGQDNAGYTF. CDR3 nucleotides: TGTGCCAGCAGCGTATATCCGGGACAGGATAACGCTGGCTACACCTTC.

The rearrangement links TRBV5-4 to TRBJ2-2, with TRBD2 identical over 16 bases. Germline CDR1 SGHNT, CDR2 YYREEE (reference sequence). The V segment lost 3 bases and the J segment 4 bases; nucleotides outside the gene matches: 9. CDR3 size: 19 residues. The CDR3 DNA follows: TGTGCCAGCAGCTGGCTATCCGGGACTAGCGGGAGGGCCACCGGGGAGCTGTTTTTT. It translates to CASSWLSGTSGRATGELFF.

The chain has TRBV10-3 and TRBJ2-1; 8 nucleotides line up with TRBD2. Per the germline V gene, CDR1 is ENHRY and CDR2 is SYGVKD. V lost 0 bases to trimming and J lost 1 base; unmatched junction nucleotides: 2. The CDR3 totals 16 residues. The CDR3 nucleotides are TGTGCCATCAGTGAGTCGAAGCGGGAGTCCTACAATGAGCAGTTCTTC. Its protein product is CAISESKRESYNEQFF.